This entry lists 8 T cell receptor beta chains sequenced from one sample in a study of cytomegalovirus exposure and HLA in healthy donors. This PCR relied on a set of 60 Vbeta primers and 13 Jbeta primers. Sequenced by immunoSEQ multiplex PCR; TCRdb stores in-frame clones only, minus some. In the table there are about 160,000 clones, around 76% of which are singletons. Sequenced input: PBMCs. The receptors were sampled from a female donor in good health and CMV-seronegative.

This clone was seen only once. J is TRBJ1-2 and V is TRBV6-5; 11 nucleotides line up with TRBD1. CDR1 and CDR2 (germline): MNHEY, SVGAGI. CDR3 length equals 16 residues. J gave up 3 bases and V 2 bases, and 5 bases lay outside the gene matches. DNA of the CDR3: TGTGCCAGCAGTTACGGTGGGACAGGGGGATACTATGGCTACACCTTC. This sequence encodes CASSYGGTGGYYGYTF.

The sample holds a few counts of this clone. The CDR3 coding sequence is TGTGCCAGCAGCCTAAAACAGGGGGCTGGAACTGAAGCTTTCTTT. Protein: CASSLKQGAGTEAFF. The chain couples TRBV7-9 to TRBJ1-1; 9 nucleotides line up with TRBD1. CDR1 and CDR2 from the germline V gene are SEHNR and FQNEAQ (reference sequence). V gave up 5 bases and J gave up 5 bases; unmatched junction bases: 9. The CDR3 spans 15 residues.

This clone appeared once. This chain connects TRBV18 to TRBJ2-6; D is possibly TRBD1 (6 bases). Trimming pared 2 bases from V and 0 bases from J, leaving 11 bases between. The V gene's germline CDR1 is KGHSH and CDR2 LQKENI. The CDR3 loop spans 17 amino acids. The CDR3 bases are TGTGCCAGCTCACCAGGGACAACCACCTCTGGGGCCAACGTCCTGACTTTC. Residues: CASSPGTTTSGANVLTF. The full variable domain, its missing parts supplied by reference TRBV18 and TRBJ2-6, is NAGVMQNPRHLVRRRGQEARLRCSPMKGHSHVYWYRQLPEEGLKFMVYLQKENIIDESGMPKERFSAEFPKEGPSILRIQQVVRGDSAAYFCASSPGTTTSGANVLTFGAGSRLTVL.

This chain links TRBV2 with TRBJ2-3; 10 nucleotides align to TRBD2. Germline loops: CDR1 SNHLY, CDR2 FYNNEI. V was clipped by 3 bases and J by 4 bases; unmatched bases: 13. This CDR3 has 18 amino acids. Here the CDR3 DNA reads TGTGCCAGCAGTGATCTAGCGGGGGAGGGTCCCTACGCAGATACGCAGTATTTT. Its translation is CASSDLAGEGPYADTQYF.

The chain couples TRBV7-9 to TRBJ1-5; 7 bases map to TRBD1. CDR3 length: 15 amino acids. The ends lost 5 bases at V and 4 bases at J; junction bases unmatched: 8. Germline CDR1 is SEHNR and CDR2 is FQNEAQ (reference sequence). CDR3 DNA: TGTGCCAGCAGCCCTTTGGGACAGTTGAATCAGCCCCAGCATTTT. Translation gives CASSPLGQLNQPQHF.

The sample holds a few counts of this clone. The rearrangement uses TRBV6-5 and TRBJ2-7, with 8 bases fitting TRBD1. The CDR3 spans 15 residues. The germline gives CDR1 MNHEY, CDR2 SVGAGI. The J segment lost 5 bases and the V segment lost 1 base, leaving 7 bases of the junction unmatched. Written as DNA, the CDR3 is TGTGCCAGCAGTTACTTCCCCCCAGGGGGCGACGAGCAGTACTTC. Its protein product is CASSYFPPGGDEQYF.

This clone has more than one count but fewer than ten. This sequence joins TRBV23-1 and TRBJ1-2, with D possibly matching TRBD1 (6 bases). TRBV23-1 is annotated as an ORF whose role is uncertain. Deletions cut 10 bases from V and 6 bases from J, with 21 bases between. The CDR3 is 14 residues long. The CDR3 loop reads CATPRGGGLDGYTF. The CDR3 DNA reads as TGCGCCACCCCCCGGGGAGGGGGGCTGGATGGCTACACCTTC.

This clone has only a few counts. The V gene is TRBV4-2, the J gene TRBJ1-1, with D possibly matching TRBD1 (6 bases). Per the germline V gene, CDR1 is LGHNA and CDR2 is YNFKEQ. The CDR3 has 12 amino acids. V was clipped by 8 bases and J by 5 bases, with 12 bases between them. The CDR3 DNA reads as TGTGCCAGCGGGGACAAGATAACTGAAGCTTTCTTT. Protein product: CASGDKITEAFF.